Following are 8 T cell receptor beta chains from one sample sequenced in a study of blood T cells in healthy people across ages (dated by TCRdb to between 2014 and 2017). Receptors were amplified or captured by 5' RACE. Sequencing used an Illumina HiSeq 2500. A second PCR of roughly 7 to 11 cycles was performed with a sample-barcoded 5' primer and a J-beta primer mix. TCRdb passed the public sequencing reads through fastp at Q25 and MiXCR, retaining productive beta sequences. Under each unique CDR3 protein, matching rows form one entry showing the most common genes and DNA. This sample lists hundreds of thousands of distinct CDR3 sequences; under 65% were detected once. The ten largest clones add up to roughly 14% of the sample. Specimen: blood. Every receptor here comes from a woman over 75 in good health.

This clonotype was seen at least ten times. The chain uses TRBV12-3 or TRBV12-4 and TRBJ2-1, with D perhaps TRBD2 (6 bases). This CDR3 is built from 14 residues. Deletions cut 6 bases from V and 1 base from J, with 10 bases between. The CDR3 bases are TGTGCCAGCAGACCGGGACTTTCCTACAATGAGCAGTTCTTC. Amino acid sequence: CASRPGLSYNEQFF.

This clonotype was seen repeatedly, ten times or more. J is TRBJ2-3 and V is TRBV6-1, with TRBD2 matching 10 bases. Germline CDR1 is MNHNS and CDR2 is SASEGT. The ends lost 5 bases at V and 9 bases at J; junction bases unmatched: 5. The CDR3 length is 13 residues. DNA for the CDR3: TGTGCCAGCAGTATCAGCGGGAGGGAGACGCAGTATTTT. Translation: CASSISGRETQYF.

This clonotype was seen just once. This rearrangement joins TRBV12-5 to TRBJ2-3; 10 nucleotides agree with TRBD1. There are 15 residues in the CDR3. Germline trimming cut 1 base from V and 6 bases from J; bases unmatched to any gene: 4. Germline assignment: CDR1 LGHNT and CDR2 FRNRAP. CDR3 sequence: CASGLGGQGGDTQYF. CDR3 nucleotide sequence: TGTGCTAGTGGTTTGGGAGGACAGGGGGGCGATACGCAGTATTTT.

V gene TRBV27 combines with J gene TRBJ2-1; TRBD1 aligns across 9 bases. With 5 bases clipped from V and 8 bases from J, the junction kept 13 bases outside the gene matches. Germline lookup yields CDR1 MNHEY and CDR2 SMNVEV (reference sequence). The CDR3 length is 16 residues. The CDR3 region is CASSPPGTGKVDEQFF. The CDR3 nucleotides read TGTGCCAGCAGTCCCCCCGGGACAGGGAAGGTCGATGAGCAGTTCTTC.

This clonotype was seen a few times. This chain connects TRBV20-1 to TRBJ1-6; D is uncertain. CDR1 and CDR2 (germline): DFQATT, SNEGSKA (reference sequence). The CDR3 length is 18 residues. V lost 0 bases and J lost 0, with 15 bases in between. CDR3 protein: CSARDPAGIISYNSPLHF. CDR3 in DNA: TGCAGTGCTAGAGATCCGGCGGGTATTATCTCCTATAATTCACCCCTCCACTTT.

This chain joins TRBV28 and TRBJ2-7; 7 bases line up with TRBD1. V was clipped by 8 bases and J by 1 base; unmatched bases: 2. Per germline, CDR1 MDHEN and CDR2 SYDVKM. This CDR3 comprises 12 residues. CDR3: CASLGQSYEQYF. The CDR3 region has the DNA TGTGCCAGCCTGGGACAGTCCTACGAGCAGTACTTC.

This clonotype was counted between two and nine times. The V gene is TRBV6-1, the J gene TRBJ2-5; possible D gene TRBD2, 5 bases. Between the trimmed V and J ends, which lost 2 bases and 2 bases, there was a span of 12 bases. The CDR3 extends over 15 amino acids. Germline-derived CDR1 and CDR2 are MNHNS and SASEGT. CDR3 in amino acids: CASSENVLVQETQYF. The CDR3 DNA is TGTGCCAGCAGTGAAAATGTACTAGTACAAGAGACCCAGTACTTC.

The V call is TRBV6-2 or TRBV6-3, the J call TRBJ2-2, with 7 bases lining up with TRBD1. The CDR3 has 14 residues. CDR1 and CDR2 from the germline V gene are MNHEY and SVGEGT. The J segment lost 7 bases and the V segment lost 6 bases, leaving 8 bases of the junction unmatched. CDR3 amino acids: CASSHSQGYGELFF. CDR3 coding DNA: TGTGCCAGCAGCCATTCACAGGGGTACGGGGAGCTGTTTTTT.